This paragraph covers one T cell receptor beta chain sequence. The data were obtained in a study of blood T cell repertoires in COVID-19. This CDR3 region has 13 residues. V was clipped by 3 bases and J by 7 bases, with 12 bases between them. Clones were sequenced by immunoSEQ multiplex PCR, and TCRdb holds only the in-frame ones, with some missing. The table shows about 100,000 clones, with about 85% occurring only once. The sequence derives from a man aged 50-59 years with active or convalescent COVID-19. The chain is built from TRBV12-3 or TRBV12-4 and TRBJ1-1; TRBD1 is a possible D gene (6 bases). Sequences were obtained from peripheral blood. The CDR3 region has the DNA TGTGCCAGCAGTTTTAGACAGGAAAGTGAAGCTTTCTTT. The encoded protein is CASSFRQESEAFF.